The 21 T cell receptor beta chains below come from one sample, sequenced in a study of blood T cell repertoires in COVID-19. Method: immunoSEQ multiplex PCR; TCRdb's copy keeps in-frame clones and lacks some. Of roughly 250,000 clones detected, around 90% appear once; the ten largest clones hold approximately 1.9%. Sequencing was performed on PBMCs or T cells enriched from blood (not recorded which). These receptors were taken from a woman younger than 35 who had recovered from COVID-19.

Only one count was recorded for this clone. The rearrangement joins TRBV19 to TRBJ2-7; tentative D call: TRBD1 (5 bases). Germline values: CDR1 LNHDA, CDR2 SQIVND (reference sequence). Trimming stripped 5 bases from V and 4 bases from J, with 15 bases between. There are 14 residues in the CDR3. The CDR3 is CASSVGQGRYEQYF. In DNA, the CDR3 is TGTGCCAGTAGTGTCGGCCAGGGTCGGTACGAGCAGTACTTC.

The V and J genes are TRBV10-3 and TRBJ2-5; 7 nucleotides line up with TRBD1. The junction had 3 bases not matched to a gene; V was cut back by 7 bases and J by 1 base. This CDR3 region has 13 residues. Germline V gives CDR1 ENHRY, CDR2 SYGVKD. CDR3 loop: CAIKGQPQETQYF. CDR3 sequence (DNA): TGTGCCATCAAGGGACAGCCCCAAGAGACCCAGTACTTC.

The chain recombines TRBV6-5 with TRBJ2-7; 9 bases fit TRBD1. This CDR3 contains 15 residues. Germline V gene lookup returns CDR1 MNHEY and CDR2 SVGAGI. Trimming at V came to 5 bases and at J to 5 bases, leaving 10 bases not matched to a gene. The CDR3 DNA sequence: TGTGCCAGCAGTCTTCCGGGGACAGGGATCAACGAGCAGTACTTC. It yields the protein CASSLPGTGINEQYF.

This chain connects TRBV18 to TRBJ1-4, with 7 bases fitting TRBD1. The germline V gene encodes CDR1 KGHSH and CDR2 LQKENI. After removal of 4 bases from V and 8 bases from J, the junction contained 10 bases not matched to a gene. This CDR3 spans 15 amino acids. The CDR3 coding sequence is TGTGCCAGCTCACTCGGGACAGCAGAGGCCGAAAAACTGTTTTTT. This encodes CASSLGTAEAEKLFF.

The chain uses TRBV2 and TRBJ1-4; 8 nucleotides align to TRBD1. Trimming cost V 6 bases and J 5 bases; bases outside gene matches: 8. Germline CDR1 is SNHLY and CDR2 is FYNNEI. The CDR3 loop spans 15 amino acids. In nucleotides, the CDR3 is TGTGCCAGCAGAGAGGCCGGGACAGGCAATGAAAAACTGTTTTTT. Encoded protein: CASREAGTGNEKLFF.

The genes are TRBV19 and TRBJ1-5, with 8 bases lining up with TRBD1. V was pared by 3 bases and J by 7 bases, with 11 bases of the junction left unmatched. The CDR3 runs to 16 residues. Germline values: CDR1 LNHDA, CDR2 SQIVND (reference sequence). The CDR3 reads CASSMMFGTGSQPQHF. CDR3 in DNA: TGTGCCAGTAGTATGATGTTTGGGACAGGTAGCCAGCCCCAGCATTTT.

The chain is built from TRBV3-1 (or the pseudogene TRBV3-2) and TRBJ2-1; D perhaps matches TRBD2 (7 bases). Between the trimmed V and J ends, which lost 5 bases and 4 bases, there was a span of 15 bases. There are 15 residues in the CDR3. Germline lookup yields CDR1 LGHDT and CDR2 YNNKEL (reference sequence). The chain's CDR3 is CASSEGAGAYNEQFF. DNA for the CDR3: TGTGCCAGCAGCGAGGGCGCGGGGGCTTACAATGAGCAGTTCTTC.

The chain uses TRBV10-3 and TRBJ2-2; D unresolved. Trimming shortened V by 2 bases and J by 1 base, and 8 bases separated the two germline ends. The germline CDR1 and CDR2 sequences are ENHRY and SYGVKD. The CDR3 loop spans 15 amino acids. The CDR3 DNA reads as TGTGCCATCAGTGAGGTTACGAGGAACACCGGGGAGCTGTTTTTT. As protein: CAISEVTRNTGELFF.

The rearrangement uses TRBV10-3 and TRBJ2-7; unclear D gene. The CDR3 runs 13 residues. Germline CDR1 reads ENHRY; CDR2 reads SYGVKD. V shed 3 bases and J shed 0 bases, with 6 bases lying between them. The CDR3 bases are TGTGCCATCAGTGACCCCCTCTCCTACGAGCAGTACTTC. Protein sequence: CAISDPLSYEQYF.

The chain uses TRBV3-1 (or the pseudogene TRBV3-2) and TRBJ1-4, with 12 bases identical to TRBD1. CDR1 LGHDT and CDR2 YNNKEL come from the germline V gene (reference sequence). This CDR3 has 18 amino acids. The J segment lost 1 base and the V segment lost 4 bases, leaving 7 bases of the junction unmatched. CDR3 region: CASSLRDRGRVTNEKLFF. CDR3 nucleotide sequence: TGTGCCAGCAGCCTCCGGGACAGGGGGCGTGTAACTAATGAAAAACTGTTTTTT.

This chain links TRBV18 with TRBJ1-3; TRBD1 is a possible D gene (5 bases). This CDR3 has 14 amino acids. The V gene's germline CDR1 is KGHSH and CDR2 LQKENI. V shed 2 bases and J shed 3 bases, with 8 bases lying between them. The DNA of the CDR3 is TGTGCCAGCTCACCAAACAGGAGTGGAAACACCATATATTTT. It encodes CASSPNRSGNTIYF.

The rearrangement joins TRBV2 to TRBJ2-7, with 11 nucleotides matching TRBD2. V gave up 0 bases and J gave up 2 bases; unmatched junction bases: 3. Germline-derived CDR1 and CDR2 are SNHLY and FYNNEI. The CDR3 contains 16 residues. The chain's CDR3 is CASSEASSGRAYEQYF. The CDR3 region has the DNA TGTGCCAGCAGTGAAGCGAGTAGCGGGAGGGCCTACGAGCAGTACTTC.

This clone was detected only once. V gene TRBV27 combines with J gene TRBJ1-5; 9 positions match TRBD1. Germline CDR1 is MNHEY and CDR2 is SMNVEV (reference sequence). The junction had 4 bases not matched to a gene; V was cut back by 6 bases and J by 7 bases. The CDR3 runs to 13 residues. The CDR3 reads CASRTGGGQPQHF. DNA for the CDR3: TGTGCCAGCAGAACAGGGGGCGGGCAGCCCCAGCATTTT.

This clone has a handful of counts. The rearrangement links TRBV4-1 to TRBJ2-7; 14 nucleotides align to TRBD2. J gave up 4 bases and V 4 bases, and 3 bases lay outside the gene matches. The length of the CDR3 is 15 residues. Germline CDR1 MGHRA, CDR2 YSYEKL. CDR3 sequence reads: CASSLGLAGGYEQYF. DNA of the CDR3: TGCGCCAGCAGCCTCGGACTAGCGGGGGGTTACGAGCAGTACTTC.

V and J are TRBV29-1 and TRBJ1-5, with D perhaps matching TRBD1 (5 bases). Germline V CDR1 and CDR2: SQVTM, ANQGSEA. The CDR3 is 13 residues long. Trimming cost V 7 bases and J 5 bases, with 15 bases left between them. The CDR3 DNA follows: TGCAGCGCCGGTGGGGGGAGAGATCAGCCCCAGCATTTT. Translation gives CSAGGGRDQPQHF.

The CDR3, as DNA: TGTGCCAGCAGCGAGGGACAGGTCGCCTACGAGCAGTACTTC. Protein sequence: CASSEGQVAYEQYF. The chain employs TRBV5-5 and TRBJ2-7; 8 nucleotides align to TRBD1. J lost 2 bases, V lost 4 bases, and 5 bases had no gene match. CDR1 is SGHKS, CDR2 YYEKEE, per germline (reference sequence). This CDR3 has 14 amino acids.

The gene calls are TRBV7-9 and TRBJ1-1, with D possibly TRBD1 on 5 matching bases. The germline gives CDR1 SEHNR, CDR2 FQNEAQ (reference sequence). The V end was cut by 10 bases, the J end by 4 bases, with 19 bases between. The CDR3 is made up of 14 amino acids. CDR3 protein: CATPLGGEGTEAFF. The DNA for the CDR3 is TGTGCCACCCCCCTCGGGGGAGAAGGCACTGAAGCTTTCTTT.

CDR3 region: CASSIRGLYTEAFF. In DNA form, the CDR3 reads TGTGCCAGTAGTATACGAGGGCTGTACACTGAAGCTTTCTTT. The J gene is TRBJ1-1, the V gene TRBV19; D is uncertain. The germline V gene has CDR1 LNHDA and CDR2 SQIVND (reference sequence). CDR3 length: 14 residues. With 2 bases removed from V and 3 bases from J, the gap between germline ends came to 10 bases.

The chain recombines TRBV5-6 with TRBJ1-1; 7 bases match TRBD1. Germline V gives CDR1 SGHDT, CDR2 YYEEEE. V lost 7 bases to trimming and J lost 8 bases; unmatched junction nucleotides: 11. The CDR3 loop spans 13 amino acids. This chain's CDR3 is CASSASDREEAFF. CDR3 DNA: TGTGCCAGCTCCGCTAGCGACAGGGAGGAAGCTTTCTTT.

The chain carries TRBV5-1 and TRBJ2-7; TRBD1 matches at 9 bases. Unmatched junction bases numbered 4, after V lost 3 bases and J lost 3 bases. The CDR3 has 14 residues. CDR1 SGHRS and CDR2 YFSETQ come from the germline V gene. CDR3 sequence (DNA): TGCGCCAGCAGCTGGGGACAGGGAAACTACGAGCAGTACTTC. This gives the protein CASSWGQGNYEQYF.

The CDR3 coding sequence is TGTGCCAGTTCCGACAGGGGTTATACTGCGGACACTGAAGCTTTCTTT. Its protein is CASSDRGYTADTEAFF. The chain employs TRBV19 and TRBJ1-1; 8 bases match TRBD1. J was trimmed by 3 bases and V by 8 bases; bases with no gene match: 14. CDR1 and CDR2 (germline): LNHDA, SQIVND (reference sequence). The CDR3 has 16 residues.